A single TCR beta chain is shown here with its context. This specimen belongs to a study of blood T cell repertoires in COVID-19. Overall study context: The United States, Italy and Spain provided the acute and convalescent COVID-19 samples. From T cells, B-cell-depleted T cells, or PBMCs came the material, which was cDNA or gDNA.

V shed 5 bases and J 8 bases; nucleotides not matched to a gene: 12. Germline CDR1 and CDR2: LNHDA and SQIVND (reference sequence). This CDR3 has 15 amino acids. Original processing methods: It was from reference gene primer amplification that nucleated cell counts were estimated. TCRdb's copy holds only in-frame clones and misses some; the assay was immunoSEQ multiplex PCR. V, J and clone size are taken as reported in that table, and D and trimming were inferred from the DNA itself. The sample has more than 200,000 clones, 80% to 90% seen once. This receptor was obtained from a young man with active or convalescent COVID-19. The J gene is TRBJ1-2, the V gene TRBV19, with 9 bases fitting TRBD1. Sequencing was carried out using peripheral blood. The CDR3 reads CASSPQGARSRGYTF. For the CDR3, the DNA is TGTGCCAGTAGTCCACAGGGGGCGCGATCGCGCGGCTACACCTTC.